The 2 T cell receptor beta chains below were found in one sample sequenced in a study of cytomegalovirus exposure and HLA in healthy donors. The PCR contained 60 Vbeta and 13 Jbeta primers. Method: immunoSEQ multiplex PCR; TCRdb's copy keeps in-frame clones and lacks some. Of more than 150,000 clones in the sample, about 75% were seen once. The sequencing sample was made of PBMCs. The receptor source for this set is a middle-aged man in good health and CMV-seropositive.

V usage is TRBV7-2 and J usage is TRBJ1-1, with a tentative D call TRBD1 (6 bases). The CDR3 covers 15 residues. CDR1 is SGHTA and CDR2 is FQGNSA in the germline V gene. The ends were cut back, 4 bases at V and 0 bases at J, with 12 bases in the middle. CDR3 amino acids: CASSSPTGLNTEAFF. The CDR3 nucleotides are TGTGCCAGCAGCTCCCCAACAGGGTTGAACACTGAAGCTTTCTTT.

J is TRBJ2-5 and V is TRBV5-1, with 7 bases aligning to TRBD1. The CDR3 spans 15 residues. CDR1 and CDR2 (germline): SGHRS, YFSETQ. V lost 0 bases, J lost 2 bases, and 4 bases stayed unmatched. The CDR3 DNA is TGCGCCAGCAGCTTGGACGGCAGGGGGCAAGAGACCCAGTACTTC. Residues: CASSLDGRGQETQYF.